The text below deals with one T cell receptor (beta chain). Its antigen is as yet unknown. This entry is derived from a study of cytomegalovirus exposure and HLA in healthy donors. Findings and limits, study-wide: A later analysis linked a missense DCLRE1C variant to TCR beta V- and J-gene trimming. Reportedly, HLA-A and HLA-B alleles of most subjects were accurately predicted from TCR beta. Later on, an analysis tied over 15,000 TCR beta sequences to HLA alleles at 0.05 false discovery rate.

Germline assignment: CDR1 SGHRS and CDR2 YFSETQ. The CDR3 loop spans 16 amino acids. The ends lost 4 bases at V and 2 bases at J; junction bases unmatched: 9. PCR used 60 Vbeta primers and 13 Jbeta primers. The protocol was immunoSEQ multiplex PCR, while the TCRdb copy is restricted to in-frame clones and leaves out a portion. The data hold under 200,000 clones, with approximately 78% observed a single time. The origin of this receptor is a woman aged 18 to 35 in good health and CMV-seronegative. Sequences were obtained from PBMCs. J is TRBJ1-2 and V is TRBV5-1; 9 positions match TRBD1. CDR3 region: CASSITGGEKNYGYTF. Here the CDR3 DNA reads TGCGCCAGCAGCATAACAGGGGGCGAAAAGAACTATGGCTACACCTTC.